This T cell receptor beta chain derives from a study of OX40 agonist ivuxolimab in advanced cancers. Findings of the study overall: Partial responders dosed at 0.1-3.0 mg/kg displayed clonal expansion ranking among the lowest.

This clone was detected only once. Its antigen is unknown. Clones were read by immunoSEQ multiplex PCR, and TCRdb kept only the in-frame ones, dropping some. The sample has 45,000 to 50,000 clones; around nine tenths are singletons. V gave up 0 bases and J gave up 1 base, with 7 bases separating them. CDR1 is SGHRS, CDR2 YFSETQ, per germline. The CDR3 sequence is 14 residues long. The clonotype originates from an adult with an advanced solid tumor such as melanoma, head and neck, liver or kidney cancer. This sequence joins TRBV5-1 and TRBJ1-1, with D possibly TRBD1 on 5 matching bases. Specimen: CD4+ or CD8+ T cells sorted from blood, collected in a trial of the OX40 agonist ivuxolimab. This CDR3 reads CASSLAGQNTEAFF. The CDR3 nucleotides read TGCGCCAGCAGCTTGGCCGGACAGAACACTGAAGCTTTCTTT.